This T cell receptor (beta chain) derives from a study of OX40 agonist ivuxolimab in advanced cancers. The overall study: Ivuxolimab, an agonistic anti-OX40 (CD134) antibody, was given to patients. Partial responses, seen in three patients, involved one hepatocellular carcinoma and two cutaneous melanomas. Study-wide results and caveats: Partial responders at 0.1-3.0 mg/kg had among the lowest clonal expansion.

Germline CDR1 is MNHEY and CDR2 is SMNVEV (reference sequence). The CDR3 runs to 13 residues. Deletions cut 3 bases from V and 8 bases from J, with 11 bases between. The repertoire was sequenced with immunoSEQ multiplex PCR; TCRdb's copy has only in-frame clones and lacks some. The sample yields 80,000 or so clones, approximately 94% seen once. Concerning this clone: Its antigen remains unknown.

V and J are TRBV27 and TRBJ2-1, with D possibly matching TRBD1 (6 bases). The receptor's source is an adult with an advanced solid tumor such as melanoma, head and neck, liver or kidney cancer. The starting material was CD4+ or CD8+ T cells sorted from blood, obtained in a trial of the OX40 agonist ivuxolimab. CDR3 residues: CASSLWGPDEQFF. DNA of the CDR3: TGTGCCAGCAGTTTGTGGGGGCCCGATGAGCAGTTCTTC.